This TCR beta chain was sequenced during a study of control samples from healthy donors and cancer patients. The data were produced by immunoSEQ multiplex PCR, yet TCRdb's version contains in-frame clones alone and is incomplete. The sample lists under 20,000 clones, 80% to 90% occurring once. The ends were cut back, 1 base at V and 7 bases at J, with 5 bases in the middle. CDR1 and CDR2 from the germline V gene are SGHDT and YYEEEE. The CDR3 has 11 residues. Sequenced input: PBMCs. The J gene is TRBJ2-5, the V gene TRBV5-6; D uncertain. This receptor was taken from a woman between 70 and 85 years old with colorectal cancer. CDR3 DNA sequence: TGTGCCAGCAGCTTGAGGGCGACCCAGTACTTC. Protein: CASSLRATQYF.